Each of the 15 T cell receptor beta chains below was sequenced from the same sample in a study of early T cells in non-severe SARS-CoV-2 infection. TCRdb re-analysed the 5' RACE reads in MiXCR, keeping a single row per CDR3 protein. The repertoire holds 65,000 to 75,000 distinct CDR3 sequences, with roughly 10% as singletons. Specimen: whole blood. The receptors were sampled from an adult who was a healthcare worker with PCR-confirmed SARS-CoV-2 infection or an uninfected control (not recorded which).

J is TRBJ1-2 and V is TRBV5-1; TRBD1 might be the D (5 bases). Germline V gene sequence: CDR1 SGHRS, CDR2 YFSETQ. With 4 bases removed from V and 4 bases from J, the gap between germline ends came to 17 bases. CDR3 size: 15 residues. DNA for the CDR3: TGCGCCAGCAGCGAGGCAGGGAGCGCGTTCTATGGCTACACCTTC. As protein: CASSEAGSAFYGYTF. Full variable domain (remainder filled in from reference TRBV5-1 and TRBJ1-2): KAGVTQTPRYLIKTRGQQVTLSCSPISGHRSVSWYQQTPGQGLQFLFEYFSETQRNKGNFPGRFSGRQFSNSRSEMNVSTLELGDSALYLCASSEAGSAFYGYTFGSGTRLTVV.

V gene TRBV5-1 combines with J gene TRBJ1-1; TRBD1 is a possible D gene (5 bases). Germline V CDR1 and CDR2: SGHRS, YFSETQ. V was clipped by 0 bases and J by 7 bases, with 10 bases between them. The CDR3 length is 13 residues. CDR3 in DNA: TGCGCCAGCAGCTTGGCAGGGAAGAATGAAGCTTTCTTT. As protein: CASSLAGKNEAFF.

The sample holds a few counts of this clonotype. The chain uses TRBV30 and TRBJ2-3; 8 nucleotides line up with TRBD2. CDR3 size: 13 residues. Germline CDR1 and CDR2: GTSNPN and SVGIG (reference sequence). With V trimmed by 2 bases and J by 3 bases, 1 base remained unmatched. CDR3 sequence (DNA): TGTGCCTGGAGTAGCGGGGGAACAGATACGCAGTATTTT. It is translated as CAWSSGGTDTQYF. Full variable domain (outside the CDR3, taken from reference TRBV30 and TRBJ2-3): SQTIHQWPATLVQPVGSPLSLECTVEGTSNPNLYWYRQAAGRGLQLLFYSVGIGQISSEVPQNLSASRPQDRQFILSSKKLLLSDSGFYLCAWSSGGTDTQYFGPGTRLTVL.

The sample holds many counts of this clonotype. A read error may account for a junction end that differs from germline. The chain has TRBV7-7 and TRBJ2-7; 9 bases agree with TRBD1. CDR3 size: 14 residues. In germline, CDR1 is SSHAT, CDR2 FNYEAQ (reference sequence). The CDR3 DNA is TGTGCTAGCAGCTTAGGGACAGGGTTCGGCGAGCAGTACTTC. Protein sequence: CASSLGTGFGEQYF.

There are many counts of this clonotype. The chain joins TRBV2 to TRBJ1-2; a weak D match, TRBD1 (6 bases). Trimming removed 6 bases from V and 5 bases from J, with 19 bases in between. The germline V gene encodes CDR1 SNHLY and CDR2 FYNNEI. There are 15 residues in the CDR3. The chain's CDR3 is CASSERGNIRYGYTF. The CDR3 nucleotides are TGTGCCAGCAGCGAGAGGGGGAACATTCGTTATGGCTACACCTTC. Full variable domain (missing parts from reference TRBV2 and TRBJ1-2): EPEVTQTPSHQVTQMGQEVILRCVPISNHLYFYWYRQILGQKVEFLVSFYNNEISEKSEIFDDQFSVERPDGSNFTLKIRSTKLEDSAMYFCASSERGNIRYGYTFGSGTRLTVV.

The chain has TRBV4-1 and TRBJ2-3; no clear D gene. The V gene lost 7 bases and the J gene lost 1 base, with 15 bases spanning the gap. Germline lookup yields CDR1 MGHRA and CDR2 YSYEKL. This CDR3 spans 15 amino acids. CDR3 amino acids: CASTLTLRRTDTQYF. In DNA form, the CDR3 reads TGCGCCAGCACCCTGACGCTCCGCCGCACAGATACGCAGTATTTT.

The CDR3 nucleotides read TGTGCCAGCATCAGGGAAGGGGCCAACGTCCTGACTTTC. This translates into CASIREGANVLTF. The rearrangement joins TRBV9 to TRBJ2-6; D might be TRBD1 (5 bases). V lost 6 bases to trimming and J lost 4 bases, with 8 bases between them. Germline V gene sequence: CDR1 SGDLS, CDR2 YYNGEE. This CDR3 is 13 amino acids long.

The rearrangement uses TRBV3-1 and TRBJ2-7; D might be TRBD2 (6 bases). V dropped 0 bases and J dropped 6 bases, with 9 bases sitting between them. Germline-derived CDR1 and CDR2 are LGHDT and YNNKEL (reference sequence). There are 13 residues in the CDR3. The CDR3 loop is CASSQEGGPEQYF. CDR3 bases: TGTGCCAGCAGCCAAGAAGGAGGGCCCGAGCAGTACTTC.

This clonotype was seen repeatedly, ten times or more. This chain joins TRBV6-6 and TRBJ1-1; a possible D gene is TRBD1 (5 bases). Germline V CDR1 and CDR2: MNHNY, SVGAGI (reference sequence). The CDR3 contains 15 residues. Deletions cut 5 bases from V and 3 bases from J, with 16 bases between. CDR3: CASSVLVGGDTEAFF. Here the CDR3 DNA reads TGTGCCAGCAGTGTCCTTGTGGGGGGAGACACTGAAGCTTTCTTT.

This clonotype was picked up many times. The chain links TRBV7-9 to TRBJ2-1; the D is unclear. V was shortened by 3 bases and J by 5 bases, with 8 bases between the two germline ends. CDR3 length: 13 amino acids. Germline assignment: CDR1 SEHNR and CDR2 FQNEAQ (reference sequence). CDR3 sequence: CASSFVSDNEQFF. CDR3 coding DNA: TGTGCCAGCAGCTTTGTCAGTGACAATGAGCAGTTCTTC.

The table lists this clonotype with many counts. The rearrangement uses TRBV7-8 and TRBJ2-5; no reliable D call. From germline, CDR1 is SGHVS and CDR2 FQNEAQ. V dropped 1 base and J dropped 2 bases, with 8 bases sitting between them. The CDR3 length is 14 residues. For the CDR3, the DNA is TGTGCCAGCAGCTTAGGTCGTTTACAAGAGACCCAGTACTTC. Amino acids: CASSLGRLQETQYF. The whole variable domain, filled in from reference TRBV7-8 and TRBJ2-5, reads GAGVSQSPRYKVAKRGQDVALRCDPISGHVSLFWYQQALGQGPEFLTYFQNEAQLDKSGLPSDRFFAERPEGSVSTLKIQRTQQEDSAVYLCASSLGRLQETQYFGPGTRLLVL.

This clonotype was seen a few times. This rearrangement joins TRBV25-1 to TRBJ1-2; a possible D gene is TRBD1 (5 bases). Trimming pared 0 bases from V and 3 bases from J, leaving 14 bases between. CDR3 length: 16 amino acids. The germline CDR1 and CDR2 sequences are MGHDK and SYGVNS. The CDR3 nucleotides read TGTGCCAGCAGTGAATATTCCGGCAGGGAAGACTATGGCTACACCTTC. Translation: CASSEYSGREDYGYTF.

There are a few counts of this clonotype. The genes are TRBV7-6 and TRBJ1-6, with 9 positions matching TRBD1. With 5 bases clipped from V and 9 bases from J, the junction kept 8 bases outside the gene matches. The CDR3 extends over 15 amino acids. Germline CDR1 SGHVS, CDR2 FNYEAQ. CDR3 nucleotide sequence: TGTGCCAGCAGCCCCCTAGGACAGGGGACTTCACCCCTCCACTTT. Protein product: CASSPLGQGTSPLHF.

This chain connects TRBV5-1 to TRBJ2-5; D unresolved. V was trimmed by 2 bases and J by 5 bases, leaving 10 bases between them. From germline, CDR1 is SGHRS and CDR2 YFSETQ. CDR3 length: 13 amino acids. CDR3 residues: CASSFGEEETQYF. The CDR3 DNA follows: TGCGCCAGCAGCTTCGGCGAGGAGGAGACCCAGTACTTC.

The chain is built from TRBV10-2 and TRBJ2-7; D is unresolved. The V end was cut by 2 bases, the J end by 11 bases, with 10 bases between. CDR3 size: 11 residues. CDR1 is WSHSY and CDR2 is SAAADI in the germline V gene. The CDR3 DNA sequence: TGCGCCAGCAGTGAGCGGGCAGAGGAGTACTTC. It yields the protein CASSERAEEYF.